Each of the 32 T cell receptor beta chains below was sequenced from the same sample in a study of Ad26.COV2.S vaccination and SARS-CoV-2 variants (dated by TCRdb to the early 2020s). The treatment or condition label, read with the paper, signifies: some 19 received Ad26.COV2.S at low or high dose, single or two shots; several received placebo; per-sample allocation not given. Repertoires of vaccine and placebo recipients were sequenced from samples taken on day 63 after the first injection. The library was made by the immunoSEQ multiplex PCR assay. TCRdb carries this immuneACCESS record with in-frame sequences only. Its versions omit some clonotypes, under half of them owing to an unresolved V gene in the studies checked, with the rest unexplained. This sample lists more than 300,000 clones; roughly 80% were detected once. 2% to 2.5% of the sample lies in the top ten. The source was peripheral blood, collected in a trial of Ad26.COV2.S vaccine versus placebo. These receptors came from a person aged 18-60 years who received the Ad26.COV2.S COVID-19 vaccine or a placebo.

This sequence joins TRBV7-2 and TRBJ2-4, with a possible D match to TRBD1 (5 bases). This CDR3 is built from 17 residues. Trimming took off 0 bases at V and 0 bases at J, with 12 bases between the two ends. Germline V lookup: CDR1 SGHTA, CDR2 FQGNSA. In DNA form, the CDR3 reads TGTGCCAGCAGCTTAGCGTGGGCAGGGTTAGCCAAAAACATTCAGTACTTC. It translates to CASSLAWAGLAKNIQYF.

The chain couples TRBV2 to TRBJ2-7; 12 bases line up with TRBD1. Germline V gives CDR1 SNHLY, CDR2 FYNNEI. The CDR3 totals 15 residues. With V trimmed by 5 bases and J by 1 base, 3 bases remained unmatched. This CDR3 reads CASSRDRGRSYEQYF. CDR3 DNA sequence: TGTGCCAGCAGTCGGGACAGGGGGCGATCCTACGAGCAGTACTTC. Together with reference TRBV2 and TRBJ2-7, the CDR3 gives the full variable domain: EPEVTQTPSHQVTQMGQEVILRCVPISNHLYFYWYRQILGQKVEFLVSFYNNEISEKSEIFDDQFSVERPDGSNFTLKIRSTKLEDSAMYFCASSRDRGRSYEQYFGPGTRLTVT.

The rearrangement uses TRBV9 and TRBJ2-5; D unclear. The CDR3 is 14 residues long. Germline V CDR1 and CDR2: SGDLS, YYNGEE. The V and J ends lost 0 bases and 4 bases respectively, with 10 bases between them. The CDR3 loop reads CASSVAGPGETQYF. In nucleotides, the CDR3 is TGTGCCAGCAGCGTAGCAGGTCCGGGAGAGACCCAGTACTTC.

In nucleotides, the CDR3 is TGTGCCAGTAGTACCCGGACAGGTCTGAAGGATCTTTTCTTT. This translates into CASSTRTGLKDLFF. The J gene is TRBJ1-1, the V gene TRBV19; 7 nucleotides match TRBD1. The CDR3 consists of 14 residues. In germline, CDR1 is LNHDA, CDR2 SQIVND (reference sequence). With 4 bases clipped from V and 13 bases from J, the junction kept 15 bases outside the gene matches.

The CDR3, as DNA: TGTGCCAGCAGCGTAGTGTACACGGGCACTGAAGCTTTCTTT. Protein product: CASSVVYTGTEAFF. The chain recombines TRBV9 with TRBJ1-1; D gene ambiguous. With 0 bases removed from V and 4 bases from J, the gap between germline ends came to 10 bases. This CDR3 is 14 amino acids long. The germline V gene encodes CDR1 SGDLS and CDR2 YYNGEE.

This clone was seen a few times. V and J are TRBV28 and TRBJ1-2; D is unresolved. Germline V lookup: CDR1 MDHEN, CDR2 SYDVKM. This CDR3 has 11 amino acids. V gave up 6 bases and J gave up 7 bases, with 9 bases separating them. The CDR3 loop reads CASSHRGGYTF. The CDR3 region has the DNA TGTGCCAGCAGCCACCGCGGTGGCTACACCTTC.

The J gene is TRBJ2-7, the V gene TRBV5-1; 7 nucleotides line up with TRBD2. Unmatched junction bases numbered 10, after V lost 0 bases and J lost 13 bases. CDR3 size: 13 residues. Germline CDR1 and CDR2: SGHRS and YFSETQ. The chain's CDR3 is CASSLGEGNRVYF. In DNA, the CDR3 is TGCGCCAGCAGCTTGGGGGAGGGTAATCGGGTCTACTTC.

The chain carries TRBV6-5 and TRBJ2-7; D perhaps matches TRBD1 (6 bases). V was pared by 1 base and J by 6 bases, with 16 bases between. In germline, CDR1 is MNHEY, CDR2 SVGAGI. The CDR3 covers 15 residues. CDR3 sequence: CASSYFDRRLGEQYF. The CDR3 DNA follows: TGTGCCAGCAGTTACTTTGACAGGAGGTTGGGCGAGCAGTACTTC.

This clone was seen once. Mismatch with germline at one junction end may stem from a read error. This chain links TRBV28 with TRBJ2-2, with 9 positions matching TRBD2. There are 19 residues in the CDR3. Per germline, CDR1 MDHEN and CDR2 SYDVKM. In nucleotides, the CDR3 is TGTGTCAGCAGTTTGGCGCGGAGAGCTAGCGGGAAATACACCGGGGAGCTGTTTTTT. Encoded protein: CVSSLARRASGKYTGELFF.

The CDR3 reads CASSLGLGISGANVLTF. Written as DNA, the CDR3 is TGTGCCAGCAGCTTGGGCCTGGGAATATCTGGGGCCAACGTCCTGACTTTC. The chain couples TRBV5-6 to TRBJ2-6, with D unclear. Germline CDR1 reads SGHDT; CDR2 reads YYEEEE. The CDR3 sequence is 17 residues long. V was trimmed by 0 bases and J by 1 base, leaving 11 bases between them.

The chain links TRBV30 to TRBJ1-2, with D hard to call. The germline CDR1 and CDR2 sequences are GTSNPN and SVGIG (reference sequence). V shed 2 bases and J shed 1 base, with 2 bases lying between them. The CDR3 is made up of 11 amino acids. This CDR3 reads CAWSHNYGYTF. DNA of the CDR3: TGTGCCTGGAGTCATAACTATGGCTACACCTTC. Complete variable domain (other parts from reference TRBV30 and TRBJ1-2): SQTIHQWPATLVQPVGSPLSLECTVEGTSNPNLYWYRQAAGRGLQLLFYSVGIGQISSEVPQNLSASRPQDRQFILSSKKLLLSDSGFYLCAWSHNYGYTFGSGTRLTVV.

CDR3 nucleotide sequence: TGTGCCAGCAGCCCCCGTTATACAGGGAACACTGAAGCTTTCTTT. Translating it yields CASSPRYTGNTEAFF. This chain connects TRBV5-8 to TRBJ1-1; maybe TRBD1 (5 bases). Germline CDR1 and CDR2: SGHTS and YDEGEE. Trimming cost V 4 bases and J 1 base, with 14 bases left between them. The CDR3 loop spans 15 amino acids.

The rearrangement uses TRBV28 and TRBJ2-3, with D unclear. The germline gives CDR1 MDHEN, CDR2 SYDVKM. Trimming took off 2 bases at V and 0 bases at J, with 9 bases between the two ends. CDR3 length equals 15 residues. CDR3 sequence (DNA): TGTGCCAGCAGTTTAGAACGTAGCAGCACAGATACGCAGTATTTT. Translation gives CASSLERSSTDTQYF.

The chain recombines TRBV5-1 with TRBJ2-7; TRBD1 is a possible D gene (7 bases). The CDR3 has 17 residues. Between the trimmed V and J ends, which lost 3 bases and 0 bases, there was a span of 19 bases. Germline V gene data show CDR1 as SGHRS and CDR2 as YFSETQ. The CDR3 is CASSSRGQIPSSYEQYF. The DNA of the CDR3 is TGCGCCAGCAGCTCGCGGGGACAGATCCCTAGCTCCTACGAGCAGTACTTC.

The V call is TRBV9, the J call TRBJ2-2; 9 nucleotides align to TRBD1. The CDR3 has 15 amino acids. The V gene end was trimmed by 5 bases and the J gene end by 1 base; junction bases not matched to a gene: 3. The V gene's germline CDR1 is SGDLS and CDR2 YYNGEE. CDR3 in amino acids: CASRKGQGNTGELFF. In nucleotides, the CDR3 is TGTGCCAGCAGAAAGGGACAGGGGAACACCGGGGAGCTGTTTTTT.

The sample holds a few counts of this clone. The genes are TRBV28 and TRBJ1-1; D gene unclear. Germline V gene lookup returns CDR1 MDHEN and CDR2 SYDVKM. The V end was cut by 5 bases, the J end by 6 bases, with 10 bases between. This CDR3 has 12 amino acids. For the CDR3, the DNA is TGTGCCAGCAGTCGCGGTCAGTCTGAAGCTTTCTTT. It yields the protein CASSRGQSEAFF.

In this sample, this clone turned up once. J is TRBJ1-1 and V is TRBV6-5, with unresolved D. The CDR3 has 12 amino acids. In germline, CDR1 is MNHEY, CDR2 SVGAGI. Trimming cost V 6 bases and J 5 bases, with 10 bases left between them. CDR3 sequence: CASRTVGTEAFF. CDR3 nucleotides: TGTGCCAGCAGGACCGTGGGTACTGAAGCTTTCTTT.

The chain combines TRBV7-3 with TRBJ1-1; no definite D call. Germline CDR1 reads SGHTA; CDR2 reads FQGTGA. This CDR3 spans 14 amino acids. Trimming pared 3 bases from V and 0 bases from J, leaving 8 bases between. CDR3 protein: CASSFTSMNTEAFF. DNA of the CDR3: TGTGCCAGCAGCTTTACCAGCATGAACACTGAAGCTTTCTTT.

V is TRBV28 and J is TRBJ2-2; 8 nucleotides line up with TRBD1. Trimming removed 6 bases from V and 5 bases from J; junction bases left unmatched: 5. The CDR3 totals 14 residues. Germline V gene data show CDR1 as MDHEN and CDR2 as SYDVKM. The DNA for the CDR3 is TGTGCCAGCAGCGGACAGGGCAGAACCGGGGAGCTGTTTTTT. It translates to CASSGQGRTGELFF. Supplemented by reference TRBV28 and TRBJ2-2, the full variable domain reads DVKVTQSSRYLVKRTGEKVFLECVQDMDHENMFWYRQDPGLGLRLIYFSYDVKMKEKGDIPEGYSVSREKKERFSLILESASTNQTSMYLCASSGQGRTGELFFGEGSRLTVL.

The rearrangement joins TRBV6-4 to TRBJ2-3, with D hard to call. The V gene's germline CDR1 is MRHNA and CDR2 SNTAGT. The CDR3 is 13 residues long. V lost 5 bases, J lost 1 base, and 7 bases lay in between. The CDR3 here is CASSQRGTDTQYF. The CDR3 nucleotides read TGTGCCAGCAGTCAAAGGGGCACAGATACGCAGTATTTT.

This clone was found once. The chain uses TRBV29-1 and TRBJ1-1; TRBD1 might be the D (6 bases). The CDR3 totals 13 residues. Per germline, CDR1 SQVTM and CDR2 ANQGSEA. V was trimmed by 7 bases and J by 3 bases, leaving 15 bases between them. CDR3 bases: TGCAGCGGGGGTCAGGGGCGGGACACTGAAGCTTTCTTT. It encodes CSGGQGRDTEAFF.

This chain links TRBV7-2 with TRBJ2-5; 12 bases map to TRBD2. The junction had 5 bases not matched to a gene; V was cut back by 2 bases and J by 4 bases. Germline lookup yields CDR1 SGHTA and CDR2 FQGNSA. The CDR3 consists of 16 residues. DNA of the CDR3: TGTGCCAGCAGCTTACAAACTAGCGGGGGGTTAGAGACCCAGTACTTC. It codes for CASSLQTSGGLETQYF.

The chain links TRBV28 to TRBJ2-7; 9 nucleotides align to TRBD2. Germline CDR1 and CDR2: MDHEN and SYDVKM. The CDR3 is made up of 15 amino acids. Unmatched junction bases numbered 15, after V lost 6 bases and J lost 9 bases. The CDR3: CASRVAGEPFFGQYF. As DNA, the CDR3 is TGTGCCAGCAGAGTAGCGGGGGAACCATTCTTCGGGCAGTACTTC.

V is TRBV27 and J is TRBJ1-4, with 8 bases fitting TRBD1. After removal of 4 bases from V and 4 bases from J, the junction contained 5 bases not matched to a gene. CDR1 and CDR2 (germline): MNHEY, SMNVEV (reference sequence). The CDR3 is made up of 15 amino acids. CDR3 nucleotide sequence: TGTGCCAGCAGTTATCAGGGGGCGGGTAATGAAAAACTGTTTTTT. Residues: CASSYQGAGNEKLFF.

The rearrangement links TRBV28 to TRBJ2-3, with 7 bases matching TRBD1. The V gene's germline CDR1 is MDHEN and CDR2 SYDVKM. The CDR3 has 14 residues. V dropped 9 bases and J dropped 5; count of bases not matched to a gene: 11. The CDR3 loop is CASKTGQLVDTQYF. The CDR3 DNA reads TGTGCCAGTAAGACAGGGCAATTGGTAGATACGCAGTATTTT.

This clone was counted a few times. The chain employs TRBV6-2 or TRBV6-3 and TRBJ2-3; D not resolved. Trimming removed 5 bases from V and 6 bases from J, with 6 bases in between. Germline V CDR1 and CDR2: MNHEY, SVGEGT. CDR3 length: 11 amino acids. CDR3 sequence: CASSLRDTQYF. CDR3 bases: TGTGCCAGCAGTCTTCGCGATACGCAGTATTTT.

This chain joins TRBV7-8 and TRBJ2-7; D possibly corresponds to TRBD2 (6 bases). CDR1 and CDR2 (germline): SGHVS, FQNEAQ. CDR3 length equals 15 residues. With 1 base removed from V and 6 bases from J, the gap between germline ends came to 16 bases. CDR3 DNA sequence: TGTGCCAGCAGCTTAGTCGCGGAGGGAGGCTCCGAGCAGTACTTC. This codes for CASSLVAEGGSEQYF.

CDR3 DNA sequence: TGTGCCAGCAGCTCACTAGCGGGGGGGGACGAGCAGTACTTC. Amino acid sequence: CASSSLAGGDEQYF. V is TRBV3-1 (or the pseudogene TRBV3-2) and J is TRBJ2-7; 13 bases fit TRBD2. This CDR3 contains 14 residues. After removal of 5 bases from V and 5 bases from J, the junction contained 3 bases not matched to a gene. The germline CDR1 and CDR2 sequences are LGHDT and YNNKEL (reference sequence).

The J gene is TRBJ1-1, the V gene TRBV6-6; D is uncertain. This CDR3 spans 14 amino acids. V was shortened by 1 base and J by 1 base, with 7 bases between the two germline ends. CDR1 is MNHNY, CDR2 SVGAGI, per germline (reference sequence). CDR3 amino acids: CASSYLQTNTEAFF. CDR3 nucleotides: TGTGCCAGCAGTTACTTACAGACGAACACTGAAGCTTTCTTT.

The rearrangement joins TRBV25-1 to TRBJ2-7; weak D call: TRBD2 (6 bases). Germline V gene lookup returns CDR1 MGHDK and CDR2 SYGVNS. This CDR3 contains 14 residues. Trimming took off 3 bases at V and 4 bases at J, with 13 bases between the two ends. Here the CDR3 reads CASSDGGGKYEQYF. The CDR3 region has the DNA TGTGCCAGCAGTGATGGTGGGGGGAAGTACGAGCAGTACTTC.

The chain links TRBV30 to TRBJ2-7; weak D call: TRBD1 (6 bases). Trimming cost V 1 base and J 4 bases, with 8 bases left between them. CDR1 is GTSNPN and CDR2 is SVGIG in the germline V gene (reference sequence). The CDR3 length is 12 residues. The CDR3 loop reads CAWSDRDYEQYF. Written as DNA, the CDR3 is TGTGCCTGGAGTGACAGGGATTACGAGCAGTACTTC.

This clone appeared a few times. The gene calls are TRBV7-3 and TRBJ1-6; no clear D. V was clipped by 3 bases and J by 7 bases, with 7 bases between them. Germline V CDR1 and CDR2: SGHTA, FQGTGA. This CDR3 spans 13 amino acids. CDR3 in DNA: TGTGCCAGCAGCTTGCAATTGAATTCACCCCTCCACTTT. The encoded protein is CASSLQLNSPLHF.